One sample yielded the 27 T cell receptor beta chains listed below, sequenced in a study of blood T cell repertoires in COVID-19. Libraries were prepared by immunoSEQ multiplex PCR; TCRdb keeps only in-frame clonotypes and omits some of them. The sample has roughly 120,000 clones, about 82% seen once. What was sequenced was peripheral blood. The receptors were sampled from a human donor in a cohort sampled during active COVID-19.

This chain joins TRBV5-1 and TRBJ1-1; TRBD1 might be the D (5 bases). With 0 bases removed from V and 2 bases from J, the gap between germline ends came to 8 bases. The CDR3 runs 14 residues. Germline CDR1 and CDR2: SGHRS and YFSETQ. CDR3 loop: CASSLEGINTEAFF. CDR3 coding DNA: TGCGCCAGCAGCTTGGAGGGGATTAACACTGAAGCTTTCTTT. Looking up the rest from reference TRBV5-1 and TRBJ1-1 gives the full variable domain: KAGVTQTPRYLIKTRGQQVTLSCSPISGHRSVSWYQQTPGQGLQFLFEYFSETQRNKGNFPGRFSGRQFSNSRSEMNVSTLELGDSALYLCASSLEGINTEAFFGQGTRLTVV.

This clone occurred once. The chain joins TRBV11-2 to TRBJ1-2; D is ambiguous. Per the germline V gene, CDR1 is SGHAT and CDR2 is FQNNGV. The V and J ends lost 5 bases and 8 bases respectively, with 12 bases between them. The CDR3 is 12 residues long. CDR3 sequence reads: CASSARDSGYTF. The CDR3 region has the DNA TGTGCCAGCAGCGCGAGGGATTCGGGCTACACCTTC. Full variable domain (remainder filled in from reference TRBV11-2 and TRBJ1-2): EAGVAQSPRYKIIEKRQSVAFWCNPISGHATLYWYQQILGQGPKLLIQFQNNGVVDDSQLPKDRFSAERLKGVDSTLKIQPAKLEDSAVYLCASSARDSGYTFGSGTRLTVV.

The chain is built from TRBV10-3 and TRBJ2-7; D gene unclear. This CDR3 is built from 13 residues. With 5 bases removed from V and 0 bases from J, the gap between germline ends came to 8 bases. The germline V gene encodes CDR1 ENHRY and CDR2 SYGVKD. CDR3 sequence reads: CAISWSTSYEQYF. The CDR3 DNA reads as TGTGCCATCAGTTGGAGCACCTCCTACGAGCAGTACTTC.

The chain recombines TRBV6-5 with TRBJ2-7, with 8 positions matching TRBD1. This CDR3 comprises 14 residues. Germline V gene data show CDR1 as MNHEY and CDR2 as SVGAGI. V lost 8 bases and J lost 4; bases outside the gene matches: 10. The CDR3 reads CASRGRDRGYEQYF. The DNA of the CDR3 is TGTGCCAGCCGGGGGCGTGACAGGGGATACGAGCAGTACTTC.

The CDR3 sequence is CASGQGRGYGYTF. The CDR3 bases are TGTGCCAGCGGACAGGGAAGGGGATATGGCTACACCTTC. The chain has TRBV7-8 and TRBJ1-2, with 8 positions matching TRBD1. J gave up 5 bases and V 8 bases, and 7 bases lay outside the gene matches. Germline V gene data show CDR1 as SGHVS and CDR2 as FQNEAQ. The CDR3 has 13 residues.

The chain has TRBV27 and TRBJ1-5; D is ambiguous. The CDR3 contains 16 residues. Trimming took off 5 bases at V and 0 bases at J, with 14 bases between the two ends. CDR1 is MNHEY, CDR2 SMNVEV, per germline (reference sequence). DNA of the CDR3: TGTGCCAGCAGTCCCTCCCCAGGTGCTAGCAATCAGCCCCAGCATTTT. Translating it yields CASSPSPGASNQPQHF.

This clone was observed a handful of times. This chain joins TRBV2 and TRBJ1-5; TRBD1 matches at 8 bases. After removal of 6 bases from V and 3 bases from J, the junction contained 10 bases not matched to a gene. Germline values: CDR1 SNHLY, CDR2 FYNNEI. The CDR3 covers 16 residues. This CDR3 is CASSRQGPRTNQPQHF. The CDR3 region has the DNA TGTGCCAGCAGCCGACAGGGGCCGCGGACCAATCAGCCCCAGCATTTT.

This chain connects TRBV3-1 (or the pseudogene TRBV3-2) to TRBJ1-3; maybe TRBD1 (6 bases). V shed 4 bases and J shed 0 bases, with 13 bases lying between them. CDR1 is LGHDT and CDR2 is YNNKEL in the germline V gene (reference sequence). This CDR3 spans 16 amino acids. CDR3 sequence reads: CASSPTGLSSGNTIYF. Here the CDR3 DNA reads TGTGCCAGCAGCCCCACAGGGCTCAGCTCTGGAAACACCATATATTTT.

This clone was seen once. The gene calls are TRBV24-1 and TRBJ2-6; 9 nucleotides agree with TRBD1. Trimming removed 2 bases from V and 2 bases from J; junction bases left unmatched: 6. The CDR3 is 18 amino acids. The germline CDR1 and CDR2 sequences are KGHDR and SFDVKD. CDR3 DNA sequence: TGTGCCACCAGTGATTCAACCTGGACAGGGGCTGGGGCCAACGTCCTGACTTTC. Its translation is CATSDSTWTGAGANVLTF.

This clone was picked up a small number of times. This chain joins TRBV25-1 and TRBJ1-1, with TRBD1 matching 8 bases. V shed 4 bases, J shed 4 bases, and the junction held 8 bases outside the gene matches. Germline CDR1 reads MGHDK; CDR2 reads SYGVNS. The CDR3 sequence is 15 residues long. CDR3 nucleotides: TGTGCCAGCAGTGGATGGACAGGGAAGGGCACTGAAGCTTTCTTT. Translating gives CASSGWTGKGTEAFF. Complete variable domain (other parts from reference TRBV25-1 and TRBJ1-1): EADIYQTPRYLVIGTGKKITLECSQTMGHDKMYWYQQDPGMELHLIHYSYGVNSTEKGDLSSESTVSRIRTEHFPLTLESARPSHTSQYLCASSGWTGKGTEAFFGQGTRLTVV.

CDR3 sequence: CSVETGSGNTIYF. DNA of the CDR3: TGCAGCGTTGAAACGGGTTCTGGAAACACCATATATTTT. The V gene is TRBV29-1, the J gene TRBJ1-3; no clear D. The CDR3 sequence is 13 residues long. Looked up from germline, CDR1 is SQVTM and CDR2 is ANQGSEA. V lost 2 bases and J lost 1, with 6 bases in between. Supplemented by reference TRBV29-1 and TRBJ1-3, the full variable domain reads SAVISQKPSRDICQRGTSLTIQCQVDSQVTMMFWYRQQPGQSLTLIATANQGSEATYESGFVIDKFPISRPNLTFSTLTVSNMSPEDSSIYLCSVETGSGNTIYFGEGSWLTVV.

The chain recombines TRBV27 with TRBJ1-1; possibly TRBD1 for D (5 bases). The germline gives CDR1 MNHEY, CDR2 SMNVEV (reference sequence). The CDR3 has 13 amino acids. Trimming took 6 bases from V and 4 from J, leaving 12 bases between them. As DNA, the CDR3 is TGTGCCAGCAGCAGGCAGGGTCTCACTGAAGCTTTCTTT. Translating gives CASSRQGLTEAFF.

The V and J genes are TRBV5-1 and TRBJ1-3; the match to TRBD1 covers 7 bases. Germline V CDR1 and CDR2: SGHRS, YFSETQ. Trimming at V came to 1 base and at J to 0 bases, leaving 4 bases not matched to a gene. The CDR3 spans 16 residues. As DNA, the CDR3 is TGCGCCAGCAGCTTGACTGGGACAGACTCTGGAAACACCATATATTTT. This sequence encodes CASSLTGTDSGNTIYF. The full variable domain, in which reference TRBV5-1 and TRBJ1-3 provide the parts outside the CDR3, is KAGVTQTPRYLIKTRGQQVTLSCSPISGHRSVSWYQQTPGQGLQFLFEYFSETQRNKGNFPGRFSGRQFSNSRSEMNVSTLELGDSALYLCASSLTGTDSGNTIYFGEGSWLTVV.

This clone was seen just once. The V gene is TRBV9, the J gene TRBJ2-7; TRBD2 is a possible D gene (5 bases). The CDR3 loop spans 13 amino acids. Germline V gene data show CDR1 as SGDLS and CDR2 as YYNGEE. V shed 4 bases and J shed 5 bases, with 13 bases lying between them. For the CDR3, the DNA is TGTGCCAGCAGCACGGGAATTCTTAACGAGCAGTACTTC. Its protein is CASSTGILNEQYF.

This sequence joins TRBV10-2 and TRBJ2-7, with a weak D call TRBD2 (7 bases). Germline V gene lookup returns CDR1 WSHSY and CDR2 SAAADI. The CDR3 sequence is 16 residues long. V lost 3 bases and J 0 bases, leaving 15 bases between the germline ends. Here the CDR3 reads CASSDSRGRASYEQYF. CDR3 coding DNA: TGCGCCAGCAGTGATTCAAGGGGGAGGGCCTCCTACGAGCAGTACTTC.

The V gene is TRBV15, the J gene TRBJ2-5; 9 nucleotides agree with TRBD2. The CDR3 sequence is 16 residues long. CDR1 LNHNV and CDR2 YYDKDF come from the germline V gene (reference sequence). The J segment lost 5 bases and the V segment lost 1 base, leaving 8 bases of the junction unmatched. The CDR3 loop is CATSRGGGRAGETQYF. CDR3 nucleotide sequence: TGTGCCACCAGCAGAGGAGGCGGGAGGGCTGGGGAGACCCAGTACTTC.

The chain joins TRBV10-3 to TRBJ1-5, with D tentatively TRBD1 (5 bases). Per the germline V gene, CDR1 is ENHRY and CDR2 is SYGVKD. V lost 5 bases to trimming and J lost 5 bases, with 10 bases between them. CDR3 length: 13 amino acids. The CDR3: CAISLTAYQPQHF. The CDR3 bases are TGTGCCATCAGTTTGACAGCATATCAGCCCCAGCATTTT.

V is TRBV5-1 and J is TRBJ2-3, with TRBD2 matching over 9 bases. Germline V gene data show CDR1 as SGHRS and CDR2 as YFSETQ. V was pared by 0 bases and J by 1 base, with 3 bases of the junction left unmatched. The CDR3 has 16 amino acids. CDR3 region: CASSLEGGRGTDTQYF. Here the CDR3 DNA reads TGCGCCAGCAGCTTGGAAGGCGGGAGGGGCACAGATACGCAGTATTTT. Drawing the rest from reference TRBV5-1 and TRBJ2-3, the complete variable domain is KAGVTQTPRYLIKTRGQQVTLSCSPISGHRSVSWYQQTPGQGLQFLFEYFSETQRNKGNFPGRFSGRQFSNSRSEMNVSTLELGDSALYLCASSLEGGRGTDTQYFGPGTRLTVL.

As concerns this clone: Mismatch with germline at one junction end may stem from a read error. This chain joins TRBV27 and TRBJ2-1; perhaps TRBD1 as D (6 bases). This CDR3 contains 12 residues. Germline V gene data show CDR1 as MNHEY and CDR2 as SMNVEV (reference sequence). CDR3 in amino acids: CASSLPGHPMLF. The CDR3 coding sequence is TGTGCCAGCAGTTTACCGGGACATCCTATGCTCTTC.

The CDR3: CASSQVLNRFPYNEQFF. The DNA for the CDR3 is TGCGCCAGCAGCCAAGTCTTGAACAGGTTCCCCTACAATGAGCAGTTCTTC. The chain is built from TRBV4-1 and TRBJ2-1; D might be TRBD1 (5 bases). V shed 1 base and J shed 2 bases, with 15 bases lying between them. The CDR3 has 17 residues. Germline lookup yields CDR1 MGHRA and CDR2 YSYEKL.

This sequence joins TRBV12-2 and TRBJ2-2; the D call in the table, TRBD2, was not verified against the DNA. TRBV12-2 is reported as a pseudogene. This CDR3 is built from 15 residues. CDR3 DNA sequence: TGTGCAAGTCGCTTAGGGGCCCCGGGGGTTGTGGAGCTGTTTTTT. Amino acids: CASRLGAPGVVELFF.

The rearrangement uses TRBV30 and TRBJ1-2, with 8 positions matching TRBD1. In germline, CDR1 is GTSNPN, CDR2 SVGIG (reference sequence). This CDR3 is built from 13 residues. V dropped 1 base and J dropped 6; count of bases not matched to a gene: 4. This CDR3 is CAWSGQGANGYTF. DNA for the CDR3: TGTGCCTGGAGTGGGCAGGGGGCGAATGGCTACACCTTC.

The chain links TRBV28 to TRBJ2-2, with 7 positions matching TRBD2. The trim removed 2 bases at V and 7 bases at J, leaving 4 bases unmatched. The CDR3 totals 14 residues. Per the germline V gene, CDR1 is MDHEN and CDR2 is SYDVKM. CDR3 sequence: CASSLAGEVGELFF. In nucleotides, the CDR3 is TGTGCCAGCAGTTTAGCGGGAGAGGTCGGGGAGCTGTTTTTT.

The V gene is TRBV5-6, the J gene TRBJ1-3; D is unresolved. CDR1 SGHDT and CDR2 YYEEEE come from the germline V gene. Trimming cost V 0 bases and J 0 bases, with 7 bases left between them. The CDR3 has 15 residues. The CDR3, as DNA: TGTGCCAGCAGCTTGGTAGGACTCTCTGGAAACACCATATATTTT. Amino acid sequence: CASSLVGLSGNTIYF.

The chain has TRBV3-1 (or the pseudogene TRBV3-2) and TRBJ1-4; no clear D. V was pared by 4 bases and J by 7 bases, with 7 bases between. Germline loops: CDR1 LGHDT, CDR2 YNNKEL (reference sequence). CDR3 size: 12 residues. This chain's CDR3 is CASSRGSEKLFF. The CDR3 DNA reads as TGTGCCAGCAGCCGCGGGAGTGAAAAACTGTTTTTT.

This rearrangement joins TRBV6-5 to TRBJ2-3; TRBD2 matches 7 bases. The germline V gene has CDR1 MNHEY and CDR2 SVGAGI. The CDR3 covers 15 residues. V gave up 7 bases and J gave up 8 bases; unmatched junction bases: 15. CDR3 nucleotide sequence: TGTGCCAGCAAGGCGGGCGGGGGACTCCCGGGTACGCAGTATTTT. As protein: CASKAGGGLPGTQYF.

The chain carries TRBV19 and TRBJ1-1, with 11 nucleotides matching TRBD1. CDR3 length equals 16 residues. The ends lost 3 bases at V and 5 bases at J; junction bases unmatched: 8. Looked up from germline, CDR1 is LNHDA and CDR2 is SQIVND (reference sequence). The CDR3 bases are TGTGCCAGTAGTATCGGACAGGGGGCTTTGGGAACTGAAGCTTTCTTT. The encoded protein is CASSIGQGALGTEAFF.